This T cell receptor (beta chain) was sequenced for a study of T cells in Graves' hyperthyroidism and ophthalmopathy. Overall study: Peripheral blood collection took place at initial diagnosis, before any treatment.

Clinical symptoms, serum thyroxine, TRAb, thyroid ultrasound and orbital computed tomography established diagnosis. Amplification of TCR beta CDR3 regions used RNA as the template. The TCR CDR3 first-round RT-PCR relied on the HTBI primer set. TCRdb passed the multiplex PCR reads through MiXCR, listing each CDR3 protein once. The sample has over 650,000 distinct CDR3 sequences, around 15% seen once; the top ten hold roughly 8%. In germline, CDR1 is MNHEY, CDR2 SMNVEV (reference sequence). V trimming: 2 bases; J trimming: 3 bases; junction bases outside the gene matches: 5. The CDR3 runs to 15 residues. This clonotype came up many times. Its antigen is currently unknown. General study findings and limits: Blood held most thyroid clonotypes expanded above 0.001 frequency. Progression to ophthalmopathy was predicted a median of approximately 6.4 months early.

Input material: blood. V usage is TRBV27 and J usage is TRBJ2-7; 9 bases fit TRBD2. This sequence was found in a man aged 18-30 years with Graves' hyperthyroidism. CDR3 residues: CASSLTLSGGYEQYF. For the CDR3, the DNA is TGTGCCAGCAGTTTAACTCTTAGCGGGGGCTACGAGCAGTACTTC.